The 11 T cell receptor beta chains below all came from one sample that was sequenced in a study of human CD8 memory T cell subsets. UMI-labeled 5' RACE yielded the TCR beta libraries. TCRdb re-called the 5' RACE reads and catalogs CDR3 proteins one per entry, DNA excluded. Recorded for this sample: 7,000 to 9,500 distinct CDR3 sequences. The source material was CD8+ T cells from PBMCs. The source is a human donor in good health.

V usage is TRBV5-6 and J usage is TRBJ1-1; the D call of TRBD1 rests on TCRdb alone, since no DNA is present to check it. Germline CDR1 SGHDT, CDR2 YYEEEE. The CDR3 is 13 amino acids. The CDR3 here is CASSPGARSEAFF. Using reference TRBV5-6 and TRBJ1-1 for the parts outside the CDR3, the full variable domain is DAGVTQSPTHLIKTRGQQVTLRCSPKSGHDTVSWYQQALGQGPQFIFQYYEEEERQRGNFPDRFSGHQFPNYSSELNVNALLLGDSALYLCASSPGARSEAFFGQGTRLTVV.

Its frequency marks this clonotype as medium-sized. This chain connects TRBV6-5 to TRBJ1-2; TCRdb names TRBD1, which stays unverified in the absence of DNA. The germline CDR1 and CDR2 sequences are MNHEY and SVGAGI. This CDR3 region has 15 residues. The CDR3 here is CASSPMTGTIYGYTF.

The chain employs TRBV27 and TRBJ2-7. Germline-derived CDR1 and CDR2 are MNHEY and SMNVEV (reference sequence). This CDR3 is 15 amino acids long. The chain's CDR3 is CASSLEFGTNYEQYF.

This sequence joins TRBV19 and TRBJ2-4; TCRdb selects TRBD1, and the lack of DNA leaves this call unchecked. Germline CDR1 reads LNHDA; CDR2 reads SQIVND (reference sequence). The CDR3 length is 14 residues. The CDR3 loop is CASSMPGGWNIQYF.

CDR3 protein: CASSSAPAGELFF. The chain has TRBV6-2 or TRBV6-3 and TRBJ2-2; the D call from TCRdb, TRBD1, cannot be confirmed without DNA. Germline assignment: CDR1 MNHEY and CDR2 SVGEGT. CDR3 length: 13 residues.

CDR3: CASSFTGNEQYF. J is TRBJ2-7 and V is TRBV12-3 or TRBV12-4; TCRdb outputs TRBD1, but without DNA this stays unchecked. CDR3 length: 12 residues.

This chain joins TRBV20-1 and TRBJ2-5. The CDR3 has 11 residues. Per germline, CDR1 DFQATT and CDR2 SNEGSKA (reference sequence). CDR3 in amino acids: CSARDGETQYF.

The V call is TRBV11-3, the J call TRBJ2-2; TCRdb names TRBD1, which stays unverified in the absence of DNA. The CDR3 contains 19 residues. Germline assignment: CDR1 SGHNT and CDR2 YENEEA. The CDR3 loop reads CASTPRPGSGQGYTGELFF.

The chain links TRBV6-2 or TRBV6-3 to TRBJ2-7; the D call of TRBD1 rests on TCRdb alone, since no DNA is present to check it. The CDR3 loop spans 19 amino acids. CDR1 MNHEY and CDR2 SVGEGT come from the germline V gene. This chain's CDR3 is CASSLKLTWANPGVYEQYF.

The chain recombines TRBV28 with TRBJ1-1; TCRdb's assignment of TRBD1 cannot be checked, as there is no DNA. Per the germline V gene, CDR1 is MDHEN and CDR2 is SYDVKM. CDR3 size: 15 residues. CDR3 protein: CASSFPGNLITEAFF.

The J gene is TRBJ1-1, the V gene TRBV20-1. This CDR3 spans 12 amino acids. CDR1 and CDR2 (germline): DFQATT, SNEGSKA (reference sequence). The CDR3 here is CSAEGGYTEAFF.